This TCR beta chain came from a study of blood T cell repertoires in COVID-19. Across the whole study: Sample material is recorded as cDNA or gDNA derived from T cells, B-cell-depleted T cells, or PBMCs.

Method: immunoSEQ multiplex PCR; TCRdb's copy keeps in-frame clones and lacks some. Here the sample spans tens of thousands of clones, just over 85% being singletons. Trimming took 9 bases from V and 10 from J, leaving 21 bases between them. This CDR3 comprises 14 residues. CDR1 and CDR2 (germline): MDHEN, SYDVKM. The genes are TRBV28 and TRBJ1-4; D is possibly TRBD1 (5 bases). The sample taken for sequencing was peripheral blood. This receptor was taken from a man aged 50 to 60 with acute or convalescent COVID-19. The CDR3 loop reads CASTRTSRRGKLFF. The CDR3 coding sequence is TGTGCCAGTACACGGACATCTCGAAGGGGAAAACTGTTTTTT.